This T cell receptor (beta chain) comes out of a study of blood T cell repertoires in COVID-19. Study details: COVID-19 samples, acute and convalescent, were from the United States, Italy and Spain. Sources were T cells, B-cell-depleted T cells, or PBMCs; the material itself was cDNA or gDNA.

In the authors' workflow: The authors estimated nucleated cell counts from reference gene primer amplification. Profiled with immunoSEQ multiplex PCR; TCRdb holds only in-frame clones, not every one. V and J calls and clone size follow that table, whereas D and trimming were derived from the DNA. The sample yields around 46,000 clones, around 86% seen once. Looked up from germline, CDR1 is KGHSH and CDR2 is LQKENI. V was pared by 4 bases and J by 0 bases, with 12 bases of the junction left unmatched. CDR3 length: 18 amino acids. The chain recombines TRBV18 with TRBJ1-1; TRBD1 matches 9 bases. The TCR originated in a man in his sixties with active or convalescent COVID-19. The sample comprised peripheral blood. The CDR3 loop is CASSLRGQGWILNTEAFF. The CDR3 DNA reads TGTGCCAGCTCACTCCGGGGACAGGGTTGGATTTTGAACACTGAAGCTTTCTTT.